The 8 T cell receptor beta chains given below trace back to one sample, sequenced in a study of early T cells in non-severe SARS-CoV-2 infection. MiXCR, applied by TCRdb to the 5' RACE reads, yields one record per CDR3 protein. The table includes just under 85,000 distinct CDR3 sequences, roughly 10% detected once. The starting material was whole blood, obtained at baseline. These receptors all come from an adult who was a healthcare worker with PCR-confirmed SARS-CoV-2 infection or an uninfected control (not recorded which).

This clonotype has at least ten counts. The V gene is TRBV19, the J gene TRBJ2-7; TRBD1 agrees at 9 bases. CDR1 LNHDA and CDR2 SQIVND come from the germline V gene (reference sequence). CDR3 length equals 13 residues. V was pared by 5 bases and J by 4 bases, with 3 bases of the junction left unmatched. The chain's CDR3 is CASSPTGGYEQYF. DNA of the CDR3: TGTGCCAGTAGTCCGACAGGGGGGTACGAGCAGTACTTC.

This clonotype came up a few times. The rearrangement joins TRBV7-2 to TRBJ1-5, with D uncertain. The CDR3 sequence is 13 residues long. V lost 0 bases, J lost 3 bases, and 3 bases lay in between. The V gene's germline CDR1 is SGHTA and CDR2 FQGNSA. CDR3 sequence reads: CASSLAINQPQHF. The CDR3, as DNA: TGTGCCAGCAGCTTAGCGATCAATCAGCCCCAGCATTTT.

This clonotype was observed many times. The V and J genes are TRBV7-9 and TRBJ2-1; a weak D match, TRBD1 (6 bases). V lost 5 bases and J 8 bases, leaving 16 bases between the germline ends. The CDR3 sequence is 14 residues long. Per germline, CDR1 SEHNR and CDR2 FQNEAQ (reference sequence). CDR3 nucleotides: TGTGCCAGCAGCGAAGGGTACAGGGCCTATGAGCAGTTCTTC. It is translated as CASSEGYRAYEQFF.

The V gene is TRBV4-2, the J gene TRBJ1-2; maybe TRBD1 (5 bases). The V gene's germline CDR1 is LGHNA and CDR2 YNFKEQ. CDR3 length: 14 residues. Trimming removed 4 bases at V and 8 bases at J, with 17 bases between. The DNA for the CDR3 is TGTGCCAGCAGCCTTCCGGGGGTGGCCAGCGGCTACACCTTC. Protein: CASSLPGVASGYTF.

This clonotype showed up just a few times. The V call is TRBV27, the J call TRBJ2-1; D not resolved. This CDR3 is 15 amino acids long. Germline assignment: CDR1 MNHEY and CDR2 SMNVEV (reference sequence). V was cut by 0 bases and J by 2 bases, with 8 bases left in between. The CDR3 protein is CASSLSSPAYNEQFF. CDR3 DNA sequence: TGTGCCAGCAGTTTATCCTCCCCCGCCTACAATGAGCAGTTCTTC.

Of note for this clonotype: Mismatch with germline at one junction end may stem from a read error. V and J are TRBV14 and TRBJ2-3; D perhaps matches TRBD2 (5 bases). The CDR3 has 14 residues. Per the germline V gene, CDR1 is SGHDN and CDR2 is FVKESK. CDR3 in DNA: TGTGCCGGCAGCCTGCTTCGGGATGGGGATACGCAGTATTTT. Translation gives CAGSLLRDGDTQYF.

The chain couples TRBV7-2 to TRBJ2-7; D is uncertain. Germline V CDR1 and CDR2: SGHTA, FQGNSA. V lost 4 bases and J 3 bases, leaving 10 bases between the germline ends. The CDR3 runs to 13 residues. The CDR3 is CASSSRPGYEQYF. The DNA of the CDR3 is TGTGCCAGCAGCTCCCGCCCTGGCTACGAGCAGTACTTC. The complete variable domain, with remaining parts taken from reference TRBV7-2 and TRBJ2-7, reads GAGVSQSPSNKVTEKGKDVELRCDPISGHTALYWYRQSLGQGLEFLIYFQGNSAPDKSGLPSDRFSAERTGGSVSTLTIQRTQQEDSAVYLCASSSRPGYEQYFGPGTRLTVT.

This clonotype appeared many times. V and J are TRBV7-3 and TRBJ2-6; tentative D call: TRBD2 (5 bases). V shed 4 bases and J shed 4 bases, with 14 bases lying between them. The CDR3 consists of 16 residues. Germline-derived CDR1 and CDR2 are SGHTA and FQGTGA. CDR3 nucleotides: TGTGCCAGCAGCTCTGACGTTACGGGAGGGGCCAACGTCCTGACTTTC. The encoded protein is CASSSDVTGGANVLTF.